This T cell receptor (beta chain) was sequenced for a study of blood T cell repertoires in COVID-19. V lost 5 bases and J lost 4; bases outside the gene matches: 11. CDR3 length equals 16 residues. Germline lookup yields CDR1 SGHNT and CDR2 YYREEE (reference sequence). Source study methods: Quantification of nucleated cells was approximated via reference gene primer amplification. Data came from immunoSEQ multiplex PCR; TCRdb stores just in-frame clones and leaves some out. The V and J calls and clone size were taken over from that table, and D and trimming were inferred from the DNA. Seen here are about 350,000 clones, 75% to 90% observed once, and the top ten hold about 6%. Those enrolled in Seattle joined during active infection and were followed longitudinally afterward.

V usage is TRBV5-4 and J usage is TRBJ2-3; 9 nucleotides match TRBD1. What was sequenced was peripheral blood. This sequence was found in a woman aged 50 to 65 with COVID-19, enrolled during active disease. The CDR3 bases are TGTGCCAGCAGACTTATTGGGACAGGGCGCTCAGATACGCAGTATTTT. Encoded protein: CASRLIGTGRSDTQYF.